The 29 T cell receptor beta chains reported below all come from one sample, sequenced in a study of cytotoxic CD8 clonotypes in ibrutinib-treated CLL. Data came from immunoSEQ multiplex PCR; TCRdb stores just in-frame clones and leaves some out. The sample contains around 310,000 clones, 70% to 80% of which appear only once. The sequences come from PBMCs, collected before ibrutinib treatment. These receptors all come from a human donor with chronic lymphocytic leukemia.

The J gene is TRBJ2-5, the V gene TRBV28, with a possible D match to TRBD1 (6 bases). V lost 6 bases, J lost 4 bases, and 18 bases lay in between. CDR1 is MDHEN, CDR2 SYDVKM, per germline. CDR3 size: 15 residues. The CDR3 nucleotides read TGTGCCAGCAGCCTCCCATTGGGGGCAGGAGAGACCCAGTACTTC. Its protein product is CASSLPLGAGETQYF.

The chain uses TRBV27 and TRBJ2-1; no firm D call. With 0 bases removed from V and 6 bases from J, the gap between germline ends came to 15 bases. Germline V CDR1 and CDR2: MNHEY, SMNVEV (reference sequence). The CDR3 totals 16 residues. CDR3 region: CASSLSLGSKGNEQFF. The CDR3 region has the DNA TGTGCCAGCAGTTTATCGTTGGGCAGTAAGGGCAATGAGCAGTTCTTC.

For the CDR3, the DNA is TGCGCCAGCAGCTTGTATGGGGATAGCAATCAGCCCCAGCATTTT. It yields the protein CASSLYGDSNQPQHF. The genes are TRBV5-1 and TRBJ1-5; D gene ambiguous. Germline-derived CDR1 and CDR2 are SGHRS and YFSETQ. Trimming removed 1 base at V and 0 bases at J, with 8 bases between. This CDR3 has 15 residues.

The chain links TRBV2 to TRBJ2-3; 8 nucleotides match TRBD2. Per germline, CDR1 SNHLY and CDR2 FYNNEI. The CDR3 runs 14 residues. V lost 6 bases, J lost 7 bases, and 9 bases stayed unmatched. The CDR3 reads CASRGVSGANTQYF. DNA of the CDR3: TGTGCCAGCAGGGGGGTTAGCGGGGCTAATACGCAGTATTTT.

This clone was seen only once. The chain employs TRBV7-8 and TRBJ2-2; D not resolved. V lost 2 bases and J 2 bases, leaving 6 bases between the germline ends. The CDR3 is made up of 14 amino acids. Germline V gene sequence: CDR1 SGHVS, CDR2 FQNEAQ. DNA of the CDR3: TGTGCCAGCAGCTTAATGGAAAACACCGGGGAGCTGTTTTTT. Translated, it gives CASSLMENTGELFF.

V usage is TRBV15 and J usage is TRBJ2-7; D not resolved. V was shortened by 2 bases and J by 1 base, with 9 bases between the two germline ends. CDR3 size: 14 residues. CDR1 and CDR2 (germline): LNHNV, YYDKDF (reference sequence). CDR3 sequence reads: CATSRKRRSYEQYF. The CDR3 coding sequence is TGTGCCACCAGCAGAAAACGACGGTCCTACGAGCAGTACTTC.

The chain uses TRBV5-1 and TRBJ2-1, with TRBD2 matching 13 bases. The V segment lost 1 base and the J segment 7 bases; nucleotides outside the gene matches: 11. Looked up from germline, CDR1 is SGHRS and CDR2 is YFSETQ. The CDR3 runs 18 residues. The CDR3 coding sequence is TGCGCCAGCAGCTTGAAACCGCTAGGACTAGCGGGAGAGAATGAGCAGTTCTTC. This sequence encodes CASSLKPLGLAGENEQFF.

The chain couples TRBV11-1 to TRBJ2-7; no firm D call. The CDR3 runs 14 residues. V gave up 0 bases and J gave up 4 bases, with 10 bases separating them. CDR1 and CDR2 (germline): SGHAT, FQDESV (reference sequence). In DNA form, the CDR3 reads TGTGCCAGCAGCTTAGCGGTAAATTCTTACGAGCAGTACTTC. Its translation is CASSLAVNSYEQYF.

The chain carries TRBV4-3 and TRBJ1-5, with 8 bases lining up with TRBD1. This CDR3 region has 15 residues. The germline V gene encodes CDR1 LGHNA and CDR2 YSLEER. With 4 bases clipped from V and 6 bases from J, the junction kept 8 bases outside the gene matches. DNA for the CDR3: TGCGCCAGCAGCCTAGACACAGGGGGAGGTCAGCCCCAGCATTTT. Amino acids: CASSLDTGGGQPQHF.

This clone was detected a few times. V and J are TRBV7-9 and TRBJ2-2, with a weak D call TRBD2 (6 bases). The V end lost 1 base, the J end lost 9 bases, and 12 bases lay between the germline ends. Germline V gene lookup returns CDR1 SEHNR and CDR2 FQNEAQ (reference sequence). There are 14 residues in the CDR3. The CDR3 reads CASSLVFREWELFF. DNA of the CDR3: TGTGCCAGCAGCTTAGTTTTCCGGGAGTGGGAGCTGTTTTTT.

This chain links TRBV25-1 with TRBJ1-2, with D perhaps matching TRBD1 (6 bases). Germline CDR1 is MGHDK and CDR2 is SYGVNS. The CDR3 contains 17 residues. Deletions cut 2 bases from V and 8 bases from J, with 24 bases between. Here the CDR3 reads CASSETARTVAGRGYTF. The CDR3 coding sequence is TGTGCCAGCAGTGAAACCGCCCGGACAGTGGCAGGGAGAGGCTACACCTTC.

The DNA of the CDR3 is TGCGCCAGCAGTGATCCAGGGCGAACTGAAGCTTTCTTT. This gives the protein CASSDPGRTEAFF. The chain carries TRBV10-1 and TRBJ1-1; D possibly corresponds to TRBD1 (5 bases). CDR1 WNHNN and CDR2 SYGVQD come from the germline V gene (reference sequence). The V gene lost 3 bases and the J gene lost 5 bases, with 10 bases spanning the gap. CDR3 size: 13 residues.

The chain carries TRBV7-9 and TRBJ1-4; D unclear. This CDR3 is 12 amino acids long. Germline CDR1 reads SEHNR; CDR2 reads FQNEAQ (reference sequence). V lost 5 bases and J lost 5, with 6 bases in between. The CDR3 DNA reads as TGTGCCAGCAGCCCCTTAAATGAAAAACTGTTTTTT. Amino acids: CASSPLNEKLFF.

In this sample, this clone turned up once. The CDR3 loop is CASSLDVGEQFF. CDR3 nucleotides: TGTGCCAGCAGCTTAGATGTCGGTGAGCAGTTCTTC. This rearrangement joins TRBV7-2 to TRBJ2-1; D ambiguous. CDR3 length: 12 amino acids. Germline CDR1 and CDR2: SGHTA and FQGNSA. V lost 1 base and J lost 9, with 7 bases in between.

V is TRBV6-5 and J is TRBJ1-2; the D gene is possibly TRBD1 (6 bases). Trimming took off 5 bases at V and 8 bases at J, with 15 bases between the two ends. The germline V gene has CDR1 MNHEY and CDR2 SVGAGI. The CDR3 has 13 amino acids. CDR3 DNA sequence: TGTGCCAGCAGTCACGGACAGACGACGGGCTACACCTTC. Protein sequence: CASSHGQTTGYTF.

The chain couples TRBV9 to TRBJ2-7, with D unclear. V lost 4 bases, J lost 2 bases, and 19 bases lay in between. The CDR3 has 16 amino acids. In germline, CDR1 is SGDLS, CDR2 YYNGEE. The CDR3 DNA reads as TGTGCCAGCAGCCCACTGGGCCAAGTTACACCCTACGAGCAGTACTTC. It specifies CASSPLGQVTPYEQYF.

The chain carries TRBV5-1 and TRBJ1-4; TRBD1 is a possible D gene (5 bases). The CDR3 sequence is 15 residues long. In germline, CDR1 is SGHRS, CDR2 YFSETQ. The V gene lost 0 bases and the J gene lost 7 bases, with 13 bases spanning the gap. This chain's CDR3 is CASSLAPGPSEKLFF. The DNA of the CDR3 is TGCGCCAGCAGCTTGGCCCCAGGGCCGAGTGAAAAACTGTTTTTT.

This chain uses TRBV4-2 with TRBJ1-3; D gene ambiguous. This CDR3 is 14 amino acids long. Trimming cost V 0 bases and J 2 bases, with 5 bases left between them. CDR1 and CDR2 (germline): LGHNA, YNFKEQ. This CDR3 is CASSQDGTGNTIYF. The CDR3 region has the DNA TGTGCCAGCAGCCAAGATGGGACTGGAAACACCATATATTTT.

This clone has just a few counts. The gene calls are TRBV5-1 and TRBJ2-1; 9 bases map to TRBD1. Germline V gives CDR1 SGHRS, CDR2 YFSETQ. There are 17 residues in the CDR3. V lost 2 bases, J lost 5 bases, and 11 bases stayed unmatched. In DNA, the CDR3 is TGCGCCAGCAGCTTTCAAACAGGGGGCGTAGGGGACAATGAGCAGTTCTTC. Its protein is CASSFQTGGVGDNEQFF.

V usage is TRBV6-5 and J usage is TRBJ2-7; D is unresolved. This CDR3 contains 14 residues. With 3 bases removed from V and 3 bases from J, the gap between germline ends came to 12 bases. Germline V gives CDR1 MNHEY, CDR2 SVGAGI. The CDR3 DNA sequence: TGTGCCAGCAGTTATAGGGCCCGCGGCTACGAGCAGTACTTC. This translates into CASSYRARGYEQYF.

This chain uses TRBV7-6 with TRBJ1-2, with 7 bases that match TRBD1. V lost 5 bases to trimming and J lost 7 bases; unmatched junction nucleotides: 10. Germline-derived CDR1 and CDR2 are SGHVS and FNYEAQ. The CDR3 is 14 amino acids. CDR3 protein: CASSVGTVEAGYTF. CDR3 nucleotide sequence: TGTGCCAGCAGCGTCGGGACAGTGGAAGCTGGCTACACCTTC. Looking up the rest from reference TRBV7-6 and TRBJ1-2 gives the full variable domain: GAGVSQSPRYKVTKRGQDVALRCDPISGHVSLYWYRQALGQGPEFLTYFNYEAQQDKSGLPNDRFSAERPEGSISTLTIQRTEQRDSAMYRCASSVGTVEAGYTFGSGTRLTVV.

This chain joins TRBV5-5 and TRBJ2-1, with D uncertain. V shed 0 bases and J shed 7 bases, with 5 bases lying between them. Germline CDR1 is SGHKS and CDR2 is YYEKEE (reference sequence). The CDR3 has 12 amino acids. DNA of the CDR3: TGTGCCAGCAGCTTGGCCTTGAATGAGCAGTTCTTC. Encoded protein: CASSLALNEQFF.

This chain's CDR3 is CASSQEGQGYTEAFF. The DNA for the CDR3 is TGCGCCAGCAGCCAAGAAGGACAGGGGTATACTGAAGCTTTCTTT. The V call is TRBV4-3, the J call TRBJ1-1; 9 positions agree with TRBD1. The CDR3 loop spans 15 amino acids. The V segment lost 0 bases and the J segment 5 bases; nucleotides outside the gene matches: 4. Germline V gives CDR1 LGHNA, CDR2 YSLEER.

This chain uses TRBV5-1 with TRBJ2-2; TRBD2 matches at 7 bases. The germline CDR1 and CDR2 sequences are SGHRS and YFSETQ. V lost 5 bases to trimming and J lost 4 bases; unmatched junction nucleotides: 11. This CDR3 is built from 16 residues. The CDR3 sequence: CASRTSGIVSTGELFF. CDR3 DNA: TGCGCCAGCAGGACCAGCGGGATCGTTAGCACCGGGGAGCTGTTTTTT.

The genes are TRBV13 and TRBJ2-5; maybe TRBD1 (5 bases). From germline, CDR1 is PRHDT and CDR2 FYEKMQ (reference sequence). Trimming left V 5 bases short and J 3 bases short, with 10 bases between. The CDR3 has 13 amino acids. The CDR3 DNA reads as TGTGCCAGCAGCGTCGACAGAGAAGAGACCCAGTACTTC. Translating it yields CASSVDREETQYF.

V gene TRBV5-6 combines with J gene TRBJ2-3, with a possible D match to TRBD2 (5 bases). The CDR3 sequence is 19 residues long. V was cut by 4 bases and J by 3 bases, with 27 bases left in between. Germline CDR1 is SGHDT and CDR2 is YYEEEE. Here the CDR3 DNA reads TGTGCCAGCAGCGCGGGCCTTTGGCAGCGGAGGATCGTAACAGATACGCAGTATTTT. Translated, it gives CASSAGLWQRRIVTDTQYF.

The chain carries TRBV6-6 and TRBJ2-7, with a possible D match to TRBD1 (7 bases). Germline lookup yields CDR1 MNHNY and CDR2 SVGAGI (reference sequence). The CDR3 extends over 13 amino acids. The V and J ends lost 7 bases and 4 bases respectively, with 14 bases between them. As DNA, the CDR3 is TGTGCCAGCAAACCCAGGGGGGTTTACGAGCAGTACTTC. As protein: CASKPRGVYEQYF.

In this sample, this clone turned up once. The gene calls are TRBV11-3 and TRBJ2-3; D remains unclear. CDR1 is SGHNT, CDR2 YENEEA, per germline. The CDR3 sequence is 13 residues long. Trimming pared 2 bases from V and 2 bases from J, leaving 5 bases between. CDR3 bases: TGTGCCAGCAGCTTAAGAAACACAGATACGCAGTATTTT. It encodes CASSLRNTDTQYF.

The V and J genes are TRBV5-6 and TRBJ2-7, with D possibly called TRBD1 or TRBD2 (5 bases each). Germline-derived CDR1 and CDR2 are SGHDT and YYEEEE. Trimming shortened V by 4 bases and J by 1 base, and 15 bases separated the two germline ends. The CDR3 covers 15 residues. The CDR3 loop reads CASSPFGTTSYEQYF. DNA of the CDR3: TGTGCCAGCAGCCCCTTTGGGACGACTTCCTACGAGCAGTACTTC.